This T cell receptor beta chain was sequenced during a study of blood T cell repertoires in COVID-19. Whole-study context: From the United States, Italy and Spain came samples of acute and convalescent COVID-19. Sample material is recorded as cDNA or gDNA derived from T cells, B-cell-depleted T cells, or PBMCs.

Per the study methods: Scientists estimated how many nucleated cells there were by amplifying reference gene primers. TCRdb's table, derived via immunoSEQ multiplex PCR, lists solely in-frame clones and lacks some. V, J and clone size are taken as reported in that table, and D and trimming were inferred from the DNA itself. The sample shows 200,000 to 300,000 clones, approximately 81% of them seen only once. The V and J ends lost 1 base and 6 bases, in that order; junction bases with no gene match: 11. Per the germline V gene, CDR1 is SGHDT and CDR2 is YYEEEE. The CDR3 contains 17 residues. The chain couples TRBV5-6 to TRBJ2-2; TRBD1 aligns across 8 bases. The sample taken for sequencing was peripheral blood. The sequence came from a man in his 60s with acute or convalescent COVID-19. CDR3 coding DNA: TGTGCCAGCAGCTTGTTACGAGACAGGGGAGTCGCCGGGGAGCTGTTTTTT. Its translation: CASSLLRDRGVAGELFF. Complete variable domain (other parts from reference TRBV5-6 and TRBJ2-2): DAGVTQSPTHLIKTRGQQVTLRCSPKSGHDTVSWYQQALGQGPQFIFQYYEEEERQRGNFPDRFSGHQFPNYSSELNVNALLLGDSALYLCASSLLRDRGVAGELFFGEGSRLTVL.